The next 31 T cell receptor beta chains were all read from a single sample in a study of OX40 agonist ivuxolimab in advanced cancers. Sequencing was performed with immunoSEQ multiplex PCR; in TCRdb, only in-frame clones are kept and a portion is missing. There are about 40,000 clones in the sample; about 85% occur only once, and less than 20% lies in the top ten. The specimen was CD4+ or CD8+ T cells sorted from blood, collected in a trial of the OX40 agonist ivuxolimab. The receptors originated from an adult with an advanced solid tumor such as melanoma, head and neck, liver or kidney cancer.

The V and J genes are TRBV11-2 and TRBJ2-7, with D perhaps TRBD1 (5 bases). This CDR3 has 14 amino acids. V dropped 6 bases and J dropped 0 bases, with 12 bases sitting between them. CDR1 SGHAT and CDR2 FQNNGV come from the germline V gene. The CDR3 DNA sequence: TGTGCCAGCAGTATCAAGACAGCCTCCTACGAGCAGTACTTC. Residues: CASSIKTASYEQYF. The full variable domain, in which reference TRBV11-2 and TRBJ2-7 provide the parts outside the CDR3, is EAGVAQSPRYKIIEKRQSVAFWCNPISGHATLYWYQQILGQGPKLLIQFQNNGVVDDSQLPKDRFSAERLKGVDSTLKIQPAKLEDSAVYLCASSIKTASYEQYFGPGTRLTVT.

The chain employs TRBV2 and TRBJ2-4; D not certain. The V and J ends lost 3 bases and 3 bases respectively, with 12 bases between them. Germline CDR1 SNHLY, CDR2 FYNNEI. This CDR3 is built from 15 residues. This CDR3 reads CASSDLFDNKNIQYF. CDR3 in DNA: TGTGCCAGCAGTGATCTTTTTGATAACAAAAACATTCAGTACTTC.

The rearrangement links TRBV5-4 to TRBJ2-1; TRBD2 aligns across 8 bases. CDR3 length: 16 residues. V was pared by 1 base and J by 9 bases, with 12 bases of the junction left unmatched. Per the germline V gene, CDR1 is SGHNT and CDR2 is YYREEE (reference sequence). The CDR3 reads CASSLSVGRALFEQFF. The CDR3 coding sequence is TGTGCCAGCAGCTTGTCGGTCGGGAGGGCCCTCTTTGAGCAGTTCTTC.

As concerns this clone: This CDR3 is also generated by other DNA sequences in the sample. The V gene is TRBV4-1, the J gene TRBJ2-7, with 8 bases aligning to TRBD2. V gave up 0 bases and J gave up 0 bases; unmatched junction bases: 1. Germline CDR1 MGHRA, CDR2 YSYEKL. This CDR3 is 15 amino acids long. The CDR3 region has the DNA TGCGCCAGCAGCCAAGAAGGGACTAGCTCCTACGAGCAGTACTTC. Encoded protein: CASSQEGTSSYEQYF.

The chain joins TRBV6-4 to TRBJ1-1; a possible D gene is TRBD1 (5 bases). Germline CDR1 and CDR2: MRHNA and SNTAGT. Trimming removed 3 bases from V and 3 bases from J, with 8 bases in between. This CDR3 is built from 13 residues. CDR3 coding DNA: TGTGCCAGCAGTGAGGACACCCACACTGAAGCTTTCTTT. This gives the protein CASSEDTHTEAFF.

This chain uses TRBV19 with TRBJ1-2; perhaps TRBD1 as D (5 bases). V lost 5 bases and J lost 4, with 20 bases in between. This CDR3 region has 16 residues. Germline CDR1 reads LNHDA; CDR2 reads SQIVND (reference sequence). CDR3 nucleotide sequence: TGTGCCAGTAGTCCTAGGGGAGGGGAAAGTTCCTATGGCTACACCTTC. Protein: CASSPRGGESSYGYTF.

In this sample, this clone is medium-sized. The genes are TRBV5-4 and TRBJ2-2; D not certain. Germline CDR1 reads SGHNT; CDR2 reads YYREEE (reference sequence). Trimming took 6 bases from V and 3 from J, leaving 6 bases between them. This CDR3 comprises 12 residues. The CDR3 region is CASTVDTGELFF. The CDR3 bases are TGTGCCAGCACCGTCGACACCGGGGAGCTGTTTTTT.

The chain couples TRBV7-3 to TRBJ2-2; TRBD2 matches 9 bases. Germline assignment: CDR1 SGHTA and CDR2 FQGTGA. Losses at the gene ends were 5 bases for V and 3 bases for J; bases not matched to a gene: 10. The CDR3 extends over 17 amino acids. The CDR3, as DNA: TGTGCCAGCAGCCCCTACTCTAGCGGGATTGACACCGGGGAGCTGTTTTTT. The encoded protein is CASSPYSSGIDTGELFF.

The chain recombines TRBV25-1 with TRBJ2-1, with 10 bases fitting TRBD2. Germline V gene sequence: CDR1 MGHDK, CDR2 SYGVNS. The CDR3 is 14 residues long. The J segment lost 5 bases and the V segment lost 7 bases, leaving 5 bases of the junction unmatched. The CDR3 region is CASTDGTSDNEQFF. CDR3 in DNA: TGTGCCAGCACGGATGGGACTAGCGACAATGAGCAGTTCTTC.

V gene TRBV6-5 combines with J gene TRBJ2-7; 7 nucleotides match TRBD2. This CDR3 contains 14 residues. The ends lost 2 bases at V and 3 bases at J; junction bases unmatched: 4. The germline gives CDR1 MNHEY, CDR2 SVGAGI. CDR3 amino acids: CASSYGRASYEQYF. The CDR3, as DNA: TGTGCCAGCAGTTACGGGAGGGCCAGCTACGAGCAGTACTTC.

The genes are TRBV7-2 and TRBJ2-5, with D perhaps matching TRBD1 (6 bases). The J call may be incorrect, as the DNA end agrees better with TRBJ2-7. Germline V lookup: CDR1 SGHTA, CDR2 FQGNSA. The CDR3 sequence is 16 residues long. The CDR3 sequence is CASSRPLAGALYEQYF. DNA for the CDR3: TGTGCCAGCAGCCGACCCCTCGCAGGGGCGCTGTACGAGCAGTACTTC.

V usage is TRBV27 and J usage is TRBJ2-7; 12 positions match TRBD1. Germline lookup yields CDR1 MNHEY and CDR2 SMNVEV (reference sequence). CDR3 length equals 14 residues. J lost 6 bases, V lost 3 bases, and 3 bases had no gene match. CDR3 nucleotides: TGTGCCAGCAGTTTTGGGACAGGGGGCGCCGAGCAGTACTTC. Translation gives CASSFGTGGAEQYF.

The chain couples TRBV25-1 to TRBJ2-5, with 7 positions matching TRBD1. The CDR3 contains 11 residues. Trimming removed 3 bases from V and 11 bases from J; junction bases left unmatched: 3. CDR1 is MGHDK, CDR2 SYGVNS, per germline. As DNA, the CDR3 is TGTGCCAGCAGTGAGACAGGGATACAGTACTTC. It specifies CASSETGIQYF. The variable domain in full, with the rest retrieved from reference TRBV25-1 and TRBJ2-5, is EADIYQTPRYLVIGTGKKITLECSQTMGHDKMYWYQQDPGMELHLIHYSYGVNSTEKGDLSSESTVSRIRTEHFPLTLESARPSHTSQYLCASSETGIQYFGPGTRLLVL.

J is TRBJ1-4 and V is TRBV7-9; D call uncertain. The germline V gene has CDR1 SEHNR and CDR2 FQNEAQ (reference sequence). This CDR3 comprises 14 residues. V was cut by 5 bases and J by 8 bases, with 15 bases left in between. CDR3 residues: CASSLGSIEEKLFF. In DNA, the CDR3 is TGTGCCAGCAGCCTCGGCTCAATCGAGGAAAAACTGTTTTTT.

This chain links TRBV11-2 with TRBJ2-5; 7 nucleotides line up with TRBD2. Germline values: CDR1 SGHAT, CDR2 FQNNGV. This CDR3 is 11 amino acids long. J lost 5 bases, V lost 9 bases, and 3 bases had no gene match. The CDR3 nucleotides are TGTGCCAGTCTTAGCGGGGAGACCCAGTACTTC. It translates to CASLSGETQYF.

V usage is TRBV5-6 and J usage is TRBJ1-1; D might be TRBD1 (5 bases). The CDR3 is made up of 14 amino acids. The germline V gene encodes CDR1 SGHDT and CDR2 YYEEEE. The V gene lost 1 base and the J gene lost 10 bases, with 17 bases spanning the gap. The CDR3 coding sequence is TGTGCCAGCAGCTTGTATGTCTGGGGCTGCGTAGCTTTCTTT. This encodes CASSLYVWGCVAFF.

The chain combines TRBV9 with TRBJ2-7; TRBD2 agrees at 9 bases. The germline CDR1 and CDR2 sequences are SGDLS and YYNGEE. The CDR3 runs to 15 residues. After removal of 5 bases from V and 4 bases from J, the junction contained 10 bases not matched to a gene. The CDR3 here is CASSLGGGDFYEQYF. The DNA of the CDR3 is TGTGCCAGCAGTCTTGGCGGGGGGGACTTTTACGAGCAGTACTTC.

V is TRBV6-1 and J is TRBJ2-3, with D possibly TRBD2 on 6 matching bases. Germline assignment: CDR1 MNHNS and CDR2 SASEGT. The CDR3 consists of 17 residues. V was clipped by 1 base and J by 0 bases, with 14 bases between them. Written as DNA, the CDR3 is TGTGCCAGCAGTGAAGAGCCCGGGGGAATCAGCACAGATACGCAGTATTTT. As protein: CASSEEPGGISTDTQYF.

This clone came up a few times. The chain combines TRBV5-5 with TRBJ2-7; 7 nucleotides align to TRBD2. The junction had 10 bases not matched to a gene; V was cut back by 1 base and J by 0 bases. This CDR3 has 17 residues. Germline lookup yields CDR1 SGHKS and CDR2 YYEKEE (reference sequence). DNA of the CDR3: TGTGCCAGCAGCTTGTTCCCCGGAACTAGCGCCTCCTACGAGCAGTACTTC. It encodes CASSLFPGTSASYEQYF.

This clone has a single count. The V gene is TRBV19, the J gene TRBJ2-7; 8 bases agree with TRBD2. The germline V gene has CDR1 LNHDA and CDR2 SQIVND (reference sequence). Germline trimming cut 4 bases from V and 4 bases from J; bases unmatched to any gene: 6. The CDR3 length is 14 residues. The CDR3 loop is CASSTLSGGYEQYF. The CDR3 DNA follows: TGTGCCAGTAGTACTTTGTCGGGAGGGTACGAGCAGTACTTC.

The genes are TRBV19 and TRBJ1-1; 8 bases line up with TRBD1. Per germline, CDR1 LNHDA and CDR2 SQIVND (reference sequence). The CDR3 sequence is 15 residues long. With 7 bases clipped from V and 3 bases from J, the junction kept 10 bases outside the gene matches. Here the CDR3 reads CASTSTGAGDTEAFF. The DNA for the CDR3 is TGTGCCAGTACCTCGACAGGGGCGGGCGACACTGAAGCTTTCTTT.

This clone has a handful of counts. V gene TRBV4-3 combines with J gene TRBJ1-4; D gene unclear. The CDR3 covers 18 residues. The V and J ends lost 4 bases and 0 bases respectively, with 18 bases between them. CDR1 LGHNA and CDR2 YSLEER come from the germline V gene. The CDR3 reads CASSPKELGITTNEKLFF. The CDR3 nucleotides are TGCGCCAGCAGCCCCAAGGAGTTAGGCATCACAACTAATGAAAAACTGTTTTTT.

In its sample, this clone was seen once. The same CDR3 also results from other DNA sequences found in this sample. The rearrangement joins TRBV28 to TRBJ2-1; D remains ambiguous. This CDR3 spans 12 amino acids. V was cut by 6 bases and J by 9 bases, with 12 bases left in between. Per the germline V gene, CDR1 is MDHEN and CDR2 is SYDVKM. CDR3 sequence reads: CASSPLSIEQFF. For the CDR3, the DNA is TGTGCCAGCAGCCCCTTATCGATTGAGCAGTTCTTC. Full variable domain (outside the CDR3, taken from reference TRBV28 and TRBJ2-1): DVKVTQSSRYLVKRTGEKVFLECVQDMDHENMFWYRQDPGLGLRLIYFSYDVKMKEKGDIPEGYSVSREKKERFSLILESASTNQTSMYLCASSPLSIEQFFGPGTRLTVL.

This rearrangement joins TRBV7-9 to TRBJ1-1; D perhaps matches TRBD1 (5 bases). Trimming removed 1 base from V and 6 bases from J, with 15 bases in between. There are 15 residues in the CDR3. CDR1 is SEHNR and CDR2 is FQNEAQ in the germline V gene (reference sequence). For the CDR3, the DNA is TGTGCCAGCAGCTTAGATAAAGGGACGGCTTCTGAAGCTTTCTTT. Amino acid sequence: CASSLDKGTASEAFF.

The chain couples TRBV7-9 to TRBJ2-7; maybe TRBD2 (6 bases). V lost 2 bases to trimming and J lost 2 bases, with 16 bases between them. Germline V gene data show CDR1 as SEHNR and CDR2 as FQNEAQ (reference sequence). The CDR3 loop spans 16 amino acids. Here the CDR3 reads CASSLSGTQNPYEQYF. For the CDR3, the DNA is TGTGCCAGCAGCTTATCCGGGACTCAAAACCCCTACGAGCAGTACTTC. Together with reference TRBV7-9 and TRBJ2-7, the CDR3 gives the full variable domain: DTGVSQNPRHKITKRGQNVTFRCDPISEHNRLYWYRQTLGQGPEFLTYFQNEAQLEKSRLLSDRFSAERPKGSFSTLEIQRTEQGDSAMYLCASSLSGTQNPYEQYFGPGTRLTVT.

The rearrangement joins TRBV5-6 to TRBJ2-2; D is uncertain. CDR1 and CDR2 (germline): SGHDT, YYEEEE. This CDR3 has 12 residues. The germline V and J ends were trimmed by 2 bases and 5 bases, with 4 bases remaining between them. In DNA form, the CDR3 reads TGTGCCAGCAGCTTTCTAACCGGGGAGCTGTTTTTT. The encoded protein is CASSFLTGELFF.

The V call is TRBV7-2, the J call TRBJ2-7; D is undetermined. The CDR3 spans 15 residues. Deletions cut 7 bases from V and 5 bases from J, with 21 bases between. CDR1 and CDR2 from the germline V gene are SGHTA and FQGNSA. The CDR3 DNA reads TGTGCCAGCAACAAAGTTCGCGGCTTAGCTGACGAGCAGTACTTC. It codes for CASNKVRGLADEQYF.

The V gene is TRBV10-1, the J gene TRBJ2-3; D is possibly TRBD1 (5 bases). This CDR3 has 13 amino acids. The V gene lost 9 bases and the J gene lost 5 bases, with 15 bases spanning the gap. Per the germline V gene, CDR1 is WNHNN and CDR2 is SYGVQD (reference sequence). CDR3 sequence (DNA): TGCGCCAGTGATAGGGGCGGAGAAGATACGCAGTATTTT. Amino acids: CASDRGGEDTQYF.

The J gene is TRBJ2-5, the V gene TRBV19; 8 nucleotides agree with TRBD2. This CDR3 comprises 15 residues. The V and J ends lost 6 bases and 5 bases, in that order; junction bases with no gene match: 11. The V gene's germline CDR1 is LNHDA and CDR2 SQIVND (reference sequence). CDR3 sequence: CASSPEAGAWETQYF. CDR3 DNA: TGTGCCAGTAGCCCAGAAGCGGGAGCTTGGGAGACCCAGTACTTC. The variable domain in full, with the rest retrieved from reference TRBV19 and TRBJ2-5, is DGGITQSPKYLFRKEGQNVTLSCEQNLNHDAMYWYRQDPGQGLRLIYYSQIVNDFQKGDIAEGYSVSREKKESFPLTVTSAQKNPTAFYLCASSPEAGAWETQYFGPGTRLLVL.

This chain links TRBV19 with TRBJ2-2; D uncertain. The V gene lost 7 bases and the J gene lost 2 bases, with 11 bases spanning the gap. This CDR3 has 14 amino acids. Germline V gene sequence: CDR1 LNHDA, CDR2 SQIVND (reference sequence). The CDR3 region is CASTLWGNTGELFF. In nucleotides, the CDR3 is TGTGCCAGTACCCTGTGGGGTAACACCGGGGAGCTGTTTTTT.

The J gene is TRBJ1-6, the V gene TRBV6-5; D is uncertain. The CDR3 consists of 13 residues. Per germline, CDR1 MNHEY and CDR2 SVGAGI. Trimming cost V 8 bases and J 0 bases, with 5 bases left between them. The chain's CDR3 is CASHNSYNSPLHF. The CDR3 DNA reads TGTGCCAGCCACAACTCCTATAATTCACCCCTCCACTTT.